This TCR beta chain appears in the sequencing data of a study of identical twins (dated by TCRdb to the mid-2010s). Context from the whole study: The study deep-sequenced TCR alpha and beta repertoires from monozygotic twins, unrelated adults of various ages and cord blood to test whether fetal clonotypes persist. To rule out contamination, the twin experiments were replicated at different times with different library preparation protocols. The full study reports these points: Because the same donors could not be followed over many years, the conclusions depended on cross-sectional statistical analysis. Recombination models systematically underestimated out-of-frame TCR alpha sharing in monozygotic twins but agreed with sharing between unrelated individuals. In beta out-of-frame sequences, excess twin sharing was weaker, because having fewer shared sequences lowered the signal-to-noise ratio. Compared with coincidental sharing between unrelated individuals, an excess of low generation-probability sequences was observed among out-of-frame TCR alpha sequences shared between twins. Invariant T cells such as MAIT and iNKT could partly confound zero-insertion analyses, though diverse VJ usage argued against this for most clonotypes. Fewer insertions were carried by abundant cord blood beta clonotypes, a similar but weaker trend appeared in young adult naive repertoires, and no such trend appeared in memory repertoires.

All donors were healthy Caucasians. The CDR3 spans 18 residues, from the cysteine through the phenylalanine. Only CDR3 DNA is held: 54 bases, read in frame from base 1. Taken from the germline V gene, the CDR1 and CDR2 loops are SGHRS and YFSETQ. V is trimmed back by 1 base and J by 3 bases, and the junction contains 15 bases that no gene match accounts for. Library preparation was by 5' RACE. For sequencing, an Illumina HiSeq 2000 was employed. A universal primer binding site was added through template switching, and the final cDNA carried a unique molecular identifier so that TCR cDNA molecules could be counted accurately. First-strand cDNA for TCR alpha and beta chains was synthesized from specific primers in the conserved constant-segment region. To control for contamination, every cDNA library was double barcoded, receiving both a SMART-Mk sample barcode and Illumina barcodes. Two successive PCR steps introduced TruSeq adapter sequences along with Illumina sample barcodes. The TCR alpha and beta cDNA libraries were sequenced on the Illumina HiSeq platform using custom primers. The study's own analysis went as follows. Raw reads were processed with MiGEC to extract unique molecular identifiers, and MiXCR was used to determine CDR3 positions. For each individual, recombination models were inferred using an EM algorithm with the repgenHMM and IGoR tools. Shared clonotypes were analyzed with the tcR package in R, and sharing was normalized by the product of cloneset sizes. To study raw recombination free of thymic and clonal selection effects, out-of-frame nonproductive sequences were analyzed. The public reads were reanalyzed by TCRdb: fastp trimming at Q25, MiXCR alignment, in-frame beta chains only. Every distinct CDR3 protein forms one entry, paired with its most common genes and DNA. V and J calls and clone size were set by TCRdb, not the authors. The sample includes 1.5 million or so distinct CDR3 sequences, with around 29% observed a single time. The ten largest clonotypes hold under 0.35% of the sample.

This clonotype showed up just a few times. This clone's antigen is unknown. No much larger clone is present one base from it, and per-base qualities are unavailable. Sequencing was carried out using cord blood. Recombination linked TRBV5-1 to TRBJ2-7; 8 nucleotides in the junction match TRBD2. The sequence came from a newborn girl in good health. The CDR3 here reads CASSLIHRGEAGDYEQYF. The DNA is TGCGCCAGCAGCTTGATACACCGGGGAGAAGCGGGAGACTACGAGCAGTACTTC.